These 7 T cell receptor beta chains originate from one sample sequenced in a study of molecular identifiers for immune sequencing clone quantification. TCRdb called the PCR reads again in MiXCR, with one record for every CDR3 protein. The sample consists of over 550,000 distinct CDR3 sequences, 25% of them appearing once. Sequencing input: naive CD8+ T cells from blood, with Jurkat cell RNA spiked in. Specified subset: FACS-sorted CD8+CD4-CCR7+CD45RA+ naive T cells. Receptor source: a human donor in good health. Some libraries in this study had Jurkat cell RNA spiked in.

This clonotype was detected many times. V usage is TRBV28 and J usage is TRBJ2-7; D is perhaps TRBD1 or TRBD2 (5 bases each). The CDR3 sequence is 14 residues long. Germline V lookup: CDR1 MDHEN, CDR2 SYDVKM. With 5 bases removed from V and 2 bases from J, the gap between germline ends came to 13 bases. The CDR3 sequence: CASSIGTSTYEQYF. The CDR3 DNA sequence: TGTGCCAGCAGTATAGGGACGTCTACCTACGAGCAGTACTTC.

This clonotype was seen many times. This sequence joins TRBV13 and TRBJ1-1, with D possibly matching TRBD1 (5 bases). V was trimmed by 4 bases and J by 4 bases, leaving 13 bases between them. The germline V gene encodes CDR1 PRHDT and CDR2 FYEKMQ (reference sequence). The CDR3 length is 14 residues. CDR3 sequence: CASSSGAGGTEAFF. CDR3 DNA sequence: TGTGCCAGCAGCTCCGGAGCGGGGGGCACTGAAGCTTTCTTT.

The rearrangement joins TRBV7-3 to TRBJ2-1; D is perhaps TRBD2 (6 bases). Germline V gene data show CDR1 as SGHTA and CDR2 as FQGTGA. The germline V and J ends were trimmed by 4 bases and 3 bases, with 10 bases remaining between them. The CDR3 covers 14 residues. The chain's CDR3 is CASSSTGSYNEQFF. The CDR3 DNA follows: TGTGCCAGCAGCTCAACCGGGAGCTACAATGAGCAGTTCTTC. Based on the CDR3 plus reference TRBV7-3 and TRBJ2-1, the full variable domain is GAGVSQTPSNKVTEKGKYVELRCDPISGHTALYWYRQSLGQGPEFLIYFQGTGAADDSGLPNDRFFAVRPEGSVSTLKIQRTERGDSAVYLCASSSTGSYNEQFFGPGTRLTVL.

The chain carries TRBV3-1 and TRBJ1-1, with 10 nucleotides matching TRBD1. V shed 1 base and J 0 bases; nucleotides not matched to a gene: 11. CDR3 length: 19 residues. Germline V gene sequence: CDR1 LGHDT, CDR2 YNNKEL (reference sequence). CDR3 in amino acids: CASSQALPGTGALNTEAFF. In nucleotides, the CDR3 is TGTGCCAGCAGCCAAGCCTTGCCTGGGACAGGGGCACTGAACACTGAAGCTTTCTTT.

The chain couples TRBV11-2 to TRBJ1-1, with D possibly being TRBD1 (5 bases). This CDR3 spans 15 amino acids. CDR1 and CDR2 (germline): SGHAT, FQNNGV. V lost 6 bases and J 0 bases, leaving 14 bases between the germline ends. CDR3 sequence: CASSYGAVMNTEAFF. The CDR3 DNA sequence: TGTGCCAGCAGTTACGGGGCGGTAATGAACACTGAAGCTTTCTTT.

This clonotype was found many times. J is TRBJ2-7 and V is TRBV20-1; TRBD1 matches at 8 bases. The CDR3 is made up of 12 amino acids. Germline CDR1 is DFQATT and CDR2 is SNEGSKA (reference sequence). The V gene end was trimmed by 5 bases and the J gene end by 5 bases; junction bases not matched to a gene: 5. CDR3 loop: CSAEDRDNEQYF. The DNA of the CDR3 is TGCAGTGCTGAGGACAGGGACAACGAGCAGTACTTC.

This clonotype was observed a single time. The chain carries TRBV18 and TRBJ1-2; 7 bases map to TRBD1. The CDR3 is 14 amino acids. CDR1 KGHSH and CDR2 LQKENI come from the germline V gene. The V gene end was trimmed by 3 bases and the J gene end by 4 bases; junction bases not matched to a gene: 5. In DNA form, the CDR3 reads TGTGCCAGCTCACCGTCCGACAGGGCCTATGGCTACACCTTC. Translating it yields CASSPSDRAYGYTF.